This paragraph covers one T cell receptor beta chain sequence. Its antigen is not identified. This sample is drawn from a study of T cell responses to AZD1222 COVID-19 vaccine. Whole-study context: Whether given at about 4 or about 12 weeks, second doses were pooled. Study-level findings and limits: As reported, nearly half of all spike-specific TCRs target variant regions that are unmutated. Donor demographics were predominantly white British with a female majority; clonal diversity may be underestimated.

The length of the CDR3 is 14 residues. Trimming pared 4 bases from V and 3 bases from J, leaving 13 bases between. The germline V gene encodes CDR1 SGHRS and CDR2 YFSETQ. Using immunoSEQ multiplex PCR, the repertoire was profiled, and TCRdb retains in-frame clones only, with some absent. Of some 50,000 clones listed, approximately 86% are singletons. The TCR was taken from an adult in good health. V is TRBV5-1 and J is TRBJ1-2, with D unresolved. The sequencing used peripheral blood, collected on day 0 of AZD1222 vaccination. The CDR3 reads CASSKTDGDYGYTF. Here the CDR3 DNA reads TGCGCCAGCAGCAAAACGGACGGGGACTATGGCTACACCTTC. The entire variable domain, with the rest obtained from reference TRBV5-1 and TRBJ1-2, is as follows: KAGVTQTPRYLIKTRGQQVTLSCSPISGHRSVSWYQQTPGQGLQFLFEYFSETQRNKGNFPGRFSGRQFSNSRSEMNVSTLELGDSALYLCASSKTDGDYGYTFGSGTRLTVV.